These T cell receptor beta chains were read from a single sample in a study of preoperative IRX-2 immunotherapy in early breast cancer. Some clones are missing from TCRdb's copy, which holds only in-frame ones; the method was immunoSEQ multiplex PCR. This table holds more than 20,000 clones, approximately 78% found once. The material sequenced was lymph node tissue, taken after IRX-2 immunotherapy. The receptor source for this set is a human donor with breast cancer. Both conserved end residues are part of each CDR3. The D gene is left open where the match is weak. Not every row has a clone size; where given, it reads once, few, many or a size class.

J gene: TRBJ2-3; V gene: TRBV30; clone size: NA; D gene: NA; CDR3 protein: CAWGARQSIGTDTQYF; CDR3 DNA: TGTGCCTGGGGGGCCCGGCAATCGATTGGCACAGATACGCAGTATTTT
J gene: TRBJ1-1; V gene: TRBV19; clone size: once; D gene: TRBD1; CDR3 protein: CASSRGQGTSREAFF; CDR3 DNA: TGTGCCAGTAGTAGGGGACAGGGAACTTCCCGTGAAGCTTTCTTT
J gene: TRBJ2-3; V gene: TRBV6-8; clone size: NA; D gene: TRBD2; CDR3 protein: CASSSTMGGRTSTDTQYF; CDR3 DNA: TGTGCCAGCAGTTCTACTATGGGGGGGAGAACTAGCACAGATACGCAGTATTTT
J gene: TRBJ2-6; V gene: TRBV30; clone size: NA; D gene: NA; CDR3 protein: CAWTFGPGANVLTF; CDR3 DNA: TGTGCCTGGACGTTTGGGCCCGGGGCCAACGTCCTGACTTTC
J gene: TRBJ2-1; V gene: TRBV6-8; clone size: few; D gene: NA; CDR3 protein: CASITPGQVYNEQFF; CDR3 DNA: TGTGCCAGCATTACGCCCGGGCAGGTCTACAATGAGCAGTTCTTC
J gene: TRBJ1-1; V gene: TRBV6-7; clone size: NA; D gene: NA; CDR3 protein: CASRDSTEAFF; CDR3 DNA: TGTGCCAGCAGGGACAGCACTGAAGCTTTCTTT
J gene: TRBJ1-6; V gene: TRBV6-8; clone size: few; D gene: TRBD1; CDR3 protein: CASSEDRAWGNSPLHF; CDR3 DNA: TGTGCCAGCAGTGAGGACAGGGCCTGGGGAAATTCACCCCTCCACTTT
J gene: TRBJ1-5; V gene: TRBV19; clone size: NA; D gene: NA; CDR3 protein: CASSEAAYSNQPQHF; CDR3 DNA: TGTGCCAGTAGTGAGGCAGCTTATAGCAATCAGCCCCAGCATTTT
J gene: TRBJ1-2; V gene: TRBV19; clone size: NA; D gene: NA; CDR3 protein: CASSISLGQTYGYTF; CDR3 DNA: TGTGCCAGTAGTATTTCTCTGGGGCAGACCTATGGCTACACCTTC
J gene: TRBJ2-4; V gene: TRBV11-3; clone size: NA; D gene: NA; CDR3 protein: CASSPIGTAKLAKNIQYF; CDR3 DNA: TGTGCCAGCAGCCCCATCGGGACGGCGAAGCTAGCCAAAAACATTCAGTACTTC
J gene: TRBJ1-5; V gene: TRBV6-7; clone size: few; D gene: NA; CDR3 protein: CASSEAGGGNQPQHF; CDR3 DNA: TGTGCCAGCAGTGAAGCGGGGGGTGGTAATCAGCCCCAGCATTTT
J gene: TRBJ2-4; V gene: TRBV6-8; clone size: NA; D gene: TRBD1; CDR3 protein: CASSLKQGDADIQYF; CDR3 DNA: TGTGCCAGCAGTTTGAAACAGGGGGATGCAGACATTCAGTACTTC
J gene: TRBJ2-1; V gene: TRBV6-8; clone size: NA; D gene: NA; CDR3 protein: CASSYGDRGSNNEQFF; CDR3 DNA: TGTGCCAGCAGTTACGGTGACCGGGGGAGTAACAATGAGCAGTTCTTC
J gene: TRBJ2-7; V gene: TRBV11-3; clone size: NA; D gene: NA; CDR3 protein: CASSPRNNPYEQYF; CDR3 DNA: TGTGCCAGCAGCCCCAGGAACAATCCCTACGAGCAGTACTTC
J gene: TRBJ1-2; V gene: TRBV11-3; clone size: NA; D gene: TRBD1; CDR3 protein: CASSWGQGGANYGYTF; CDR3 DNA: TGTGCCAGCAGCTGGGGACAGGGGGGCGCTAACTATGGCTACACCTTC
J gene: TRBJ2-5; V gene: TRBV15; clone size: NA; D gene: TRBD1; CDR3 protein: CATSSLTGPKQETQYF; CDR3 DNA: TGTGCCACCAGCAGCCTGACAGGGCCAAAACAAGAGACCCAGTACTTC
J gene: TRBJ1-1; V gene: TRBV29-1; clone size: NA; D gene: NA; CDR3 protein: CSVVSGTNTEAFF; CDR3 DNA: TGCAGCGTTGTATCGGGGACGAACACTGAAGCTTTCTTT
J gene: TRBJ2-3; V gene: TRBV6-8; clone size: NA; D gene: TRBD2; CDR3 protein: CASRAPAGGITDTQYF; CDR3 DNA: TGTGCCAGCAGGGCCCCGGCGGGGGGCATAACAGATACGCAGTATTTT
J gene: TRBJ2-2; V gene: TRBV6-7; clone size: once; D gene: TRBD2; CDR3 protein: CASGKRGKTGELFF; CDR3 DNA: TGTGCCAGCGGAAAGCGGGGGAAGACCGGGGAGCTGTTTTTT
J gene: TRBJ1-2; V gene: TRBV18; clone size: NA; D gene: TRBD1; CDR3 protein: CASSPQPSTGTRYGYTF; CDR3 DNA: TGTGCCAGCTCACCCCAACCCTCGACAGGGACCCGCTATGGCTACACCTTC
J gene: TRBJ1-5; V gene: TRBV6-8; clone size: NA; D gene: NA; CDR3 protein: CASSEWGGRQPQHF; CDR3 DNA: TGTGCCAGCAGTGAGTGGGGGGGGAGGCAGCCCCAGCATTTT
J gene: TRBJ1-1; V gene: TRBV30; clone size: NA; D gene: NA; CDR3 protein: CAWSFGSSFMNTEAFF; CDR3 DNA: TGTGCCTGGAGTTTTGGCTCCAGCTTCATGAACACTGAAGCTTTCTTT
J gene: TRBJ1-2; V gene: TRBV18; clone size: NA; D gene: TRBD1; CDR3 protein: CASSLDRGGYTF; CDR3 DNA: TGTGCCAGCTCACTTGACAGGGGTGGCTACACCTTC
J gene: TRBJ1-2; V gene: TRBV28; clone size: few; D gene: NA; CDR3 protein: CASSPDSWYGYTF; CDR3 DNA: TGTGCCAGCAGTCCCGACAGCTGGTATGGCTACACCTTC
J gene: TRBJ2-3; V gene: TRBV15; clone size: NA; D gene: NA; CDR3 protein: CATSSSGESTDTQYF; CDR3 DNA: TGTGCCACCAGCAGCTCCGGGGAAAGCACAGATACGCAGTATTTT
J gene: TRBJ2-1; V gene: TRBV7-2; clone size: NA; D gene: NA; CDR3 protein: CASSSKLGNEQFF; CDR3 DNA: TGTGCCAGCAGCTCCAAGCTTGGGAATGAGCAGTTCTTC